Below, 28 T cell receptor beta chains from the same sample are listed, as sequenced in a study of cytomegalovirus exposure and HLA in healthy donors. The repertoire was sequenced with immunoSEQ multiplex PCR; TCRdb's copy has only in-frame clones and lacks some. The profile covers roughly 350,000 clones, with 80% to 90% appearing a single time and about 0.8% taken by the ten largest. The sample was PBMCs. Every receptor here comes from a woman younger than 35 in good health and CMV-seronegative.

The V and J genes are TRBV4-3 and TRBJ1-2; possible D gene TRBD1, 6 bases. The CDR3 is 16 amino acids. V lost 0 bases and J lost 2, with 13 bases in between. Germline-derived CDR1 and CDR2 are LGHNA and YSLEER. In nucleotides, the CDR3 is TGCGCCAGCAGCCAAGATATAAGGACAGTCAACTATGGCTACACCTTC. This gives the protein CASSQDIRTVNYGYTF.

This clone was counted a single time. The chain combines TRBV9 with TRBJ2-2; 8 bases are shared with TRBD2. The trim removed 6 bases at V and 3 bases at J, leaving 7 bases unmatched. The CDR3 totals 15 residues. Germline V CDR1 and CDR2: SGDLS, YYNGEE. The CDR3 reads CASKAGGSDTGELFF. The CDR3 DNA follows: TGTGCCAGCAAGGCGGGAGGATCGGACACCGGGGAGCTGTTTTTT.

The chain's CDR3 is CASSLAGTDFYGYTF. The CDR3 DNA is TGCGCCAGCAGCTTGGCCGGGACAGATTTCTATGGCTACACCTTC. This chain links TRBV5-1 with TRBJ1-2, with 7 bases matching TRBD1. CDR1 SGHRS and CDR2 YFSETQ come from the germline V gene. The CDR3 length is 15 residues. Germline trimming cut 0 bases from V and 4 bases from J; bases unmatched to any gene: 6.

V gene TRBV5-4 combines with J gene TRBJ2-1; a weak D match, TRBD2 (6 bases). Trimming left V 6 bases short and J 6 bases short, with 16 bases between. Per the germline V gene, CDR1 is SGHNT and CDR2 is YYREEE (reference sequence). The length of the CDR3 is 14 residues. The CDR3 spells CASTRDSGFNEQFF. In DNA, the CDR3 is TGTGCCAGCACCCGGGATAGCGGATTCAATGAGCAGTTCTTC.

CDR3 nucleotides: TGTGCCAGCAGCCTTTCTCGGGAGGGCCCCTACGAGCAGTACTTC. It translates to CASSLSREGPYEQYF. V gene TRBV27 combines with J gene TRBJ2-7; 8 bases map to TRBD2. The V gene's germline CDR1 is MNHEY and CDR2 SMNVEV (reference sequence). The CDR3 length is 15 residues. V was pared by 6 bases and J by 2 bases, with 9 bases of the junction left unmatched.

The chain uses TRBV19 and TRBJ2-3; weak D call: TRBD1 (5 bases). CDR1 and CDR2 (germline): LNHDA, SQIVND (reference sequence). The V and J ends lost 1 base and 0 bases respectively, with 14 bases between them. This CDR3 region has 17 residues. Here the CDR3 DNA reads TGTGCCAGTAGTATAGGCTGGACACGGAAGAGCACAGATACGCAGTATTTT. Protein: CASSIGWTRKSTDTQYF. The full variable domain, completed using reference TRBV19 and TRBJ2-3, is DGGITQSPKYLFRKEGQNVTLSCEQNLNHDAMYWYRQDPGQGLRLIYYSQIVNDFQKGDIAEGYSVSREKKESFPLTVTSAQKNPTAFYLCASSIGWTRKSTDTQYFGPGTRLTVL.

V is TRBV18 and J is TRBJ1-2; D call uncertain. Germline CDR1 is KGHSH and CDR2 is LQKENI. There are 15 residues in the CDR3. V gave up 1 base and J gave up 5 bases, with 14 bases separating them. The CDR3 is CASSPRPGPGYGYTF. The CDR3 nucleotides read TGTGCCAGCTCACCACGGCCAGGCCCGGGGTATGGCTACACCTTC.

This chain joins TRBV5-1 and TRBJ2-2; no definite D call. CDR3 length equals 15 residues. Germline V gene data show CDR1 as SGHRS and CDR2 as YFSETQ. The ends were cut back, 0 bases at V and 4 bases at J, with 10 bases in the middle. CDR3 region: CASSLGSERTGELFF. In nucleotides, the CDR3 is TGCGCCAGCAGCTTGGGTTCGGAGCGCACCGGGGAGCTGTTTTTT.

V and J are TRBV2 and TRBJ1-4; a weak D match, TRBD1 (6 bases). Germline values: CDR1 SNHLY, CDR2 FYNNEI. V dropped 2 bases and J dropped 8 bases, with 9 bases sitting between them. The CDR3 is 13 amino acids. CDR3 residues: CASSEQGNEKLFF. CDR3 coding DNA: TGTGCCAGCAGTGAACAGGGGAACGAAAAACTGTTTTTT. The full variable domain, in which reference TRBV2 and TRBJ1-4 provide the parts outside the CDR3, is EPEVTQTPSHQVTQMGQEVILRCVPISNHLYFYWYRQILGQKVEFLVSFYNNEISEKSEIFDDQFSVERPDGSNFTLKIRSTKLEDSAMYFCASSEQGNEKLFFGSGTQLSVL.

CDR3 protein: CASSFPPGLGRNEQFF. In DNA form, the CDR3 reads TGTGCCAGCAGTTTCCCCCCGGGACTAGGTCGCAATGAGCAGTTCTTC. V and J are TRBV27 and TRBJ2-1; TRBD2 aligns across 8 bases. V shed 3 bases and J 6 bases; nucleotides not matched to a gene: 10. From germline, CDR1 is MNHEY and CDR2 SMNVEV (reference sequence). There are 16 residues in the CDR3.

The chain has TRBV29-1 and TRBJ2-5, with 7 nucleotides matching TRBD2. The CDR3 is made up of 12 amino acids. The V segment lost 7 bases and the J segment 5 bases; nucleotides outside the gene matches: 7. Germline CDR1 reads SQVTM; CDR2 reads ANQGSEA. CDR3 region: CSASGEGETQYF. The CDR3 nucleotides read TGCAGCGCATCGGGGGAGGGGGAGACCCAGTACTTC.

CDR3 nucleotides: TGTGCCATCAGTGAGTGGCGGCCCATGGGCTACACCTTC. Translating gives CAISEWRPMGYTF. The chain has TRBV10-3 and TRBJ1-2; no definite D call. V was shortened by 1 base and J by 8 bases, with 11 bases between the two germline ends. CDR3 size: 13 residues. From germline, CDR1 is ENHRY and CDR2 SYGVKD.

The J gene is TRBJ1-1, the V gene TRBV6-5, with a weak D call TRBD1 (5 bases). The CDR3 runs 15 residues. CDR1 is MNHEY and CDR2 is SVGAGI in the germline V gene. V lost 1 base, J lost 5 bases, and 14 bases lay in between. The CDR3, as DNA: TGTGCCAGCAGTTACTTAAAAGGGGTCGGGACTGAAGCTTTCTTT. Protein sequence: CASSYLKGVGTEAFF.

A single count supports this clone. The CDR3 nucleotides are TGTGCCAGCAGCCAAGCCCGGACTAGTCGGCGGGAGACCCAGTACTTC. Residues: CASSQARTSRRETQYF. The chain combines TRBV14 with TRBJ2-5, with 7 positions matching TRBD2. The J segment lost 5 bases and the V segment lost 1 base, leaving 10 bases of the junction unmatched. CDR3 length: 16 residues. The V gene's germline CDR1 is SGHDN and CDR2 FVKESK.

The chain carries TRBV18 and TRBJ1-5; D is uncertain. CDR1 is KGHSH, CDR2 LQKENI, per germline. This CDR3 comprises 15 residues. V lost 1 base to trimming and J lost 6 bases, with 13 bases between them. Here the CDR3 reads CASSPQGGLGQPQHF. CDR3 DNA sequence: TGTGCCAGCTCACCACAGGGAGGGCTCGGTCAGCCCCAGCATTTT.

V and J are TRBV4-3 and TRBJ1-4; D is unclear. The V gene's germline CDR1 is LGHNA and CDR2 YSLEER. The CDR3 sequence is 18 residues long. With 0 bases removed from V and 0 bases from J, the gap between germline ends came to 14 bases. CDR3 nucleotide sequence: TGCGCCAGCAGCCAAGATTCGATGAGGATACCAACTAATGAAAAACTGTTTTTT. Residues: CASSQDSMRIPTNEKLFF.

This clone occurred many times. The chain couples TRBV10-3 to TRBJ2-7; no clear D gene. Germline V gives CDR1 ENHRY, CDR2 SYGVKD. Trimming shortened V by 3 bases and J by 6 bases, and 15 bases separated the two germline ends. The CDR3 length is 14 residues. CDR3 residues: CAISDSFLKREQYF. Written as DNA, the CDR3 is TGTGCCATCAGTGACTCCTTCCTGAAGCGCGAGCAGTACTTC.

This clone was observed a few times. The chain carries TRBV27 and TRBJ2-7, with 13 bases matching TRBD2. Per germline, CDR1 MNHEY and CDR2 SMNVEV (reference sequence). V was clipped by 5 bases and J by 5 bases; unmatched bases: 6. This CDR3 has 15 amino acids. CDR3 loop: CASSPGLAGVNEQYF. CDR3 DNA sequence: TGTGCCAGCAGTCCCGGACTAGCGGGGGTCAACGAGCAGTACTTC.

The chain is built from TRBV5-4 and TRBJ2-5; D might be TRBD1 (5 bases). The CDR3 extends over 14 amino acids. Germline V gene lookup returns CDR1 SGHNT and CDR2 YYREEE (reference sequence). V was pared by 4 bases and J by 4 bases, with 14 bases between. This chain's CDR3 is CASSQTSQGETQYF. The CDR3 nucleotides read TGTGCCAGCAGCCAAACTTCCCAGGGAGAGACCCAGTACTTC.

The chain couples TRBV4-1 to TRBJ2-7, with TRBD2 matching over 12 bases. The J segment lost 7 bases and the V segment lost 3 bases, leaving 13 bases of the junction unmatched. The CDR3 is 17 amino acids. Per germline, CDR1 MGHRA and CDR2 YSYEKL. The CDR3 reads CASSHGRTSGTSGEQYF. CDR3 in DNA: TGCGCCAGCAGCCATGGACGGACTAGCGGGACCAGCGGGGAGCAGTACTTC.

The J gene is TRBJ1-2, the V gene TRBV14, with 8 bases that match TRBD1. This CDR3 contains 16 residues. The junction had 10 bases not matched to a gene; V was cut back by 0 bases and J by 7 bases. The germline CDR1 and CDR2 sequences are SGHDN and FVKESK. Written as DNA, the CDR3 is TGTGCCAGCAGCCAAGAGTTGGCAGGGGGCTTGTTTGGCTACACCTTC. This codes for CASSQELAGGLFGYTF.

This clone has a single count. This chain uses TRBV2 with TRBJ2-2; D gene ambiguous. This CDR3 contains 13 residues. V was shortened by 7 bases and J by 6 bases, with 12 bases between the two germline ends. Germline-derived CDR1 and CDR2 are SNHLY and FYNNEI. The chain's CDR3 is CASKMGPPGELFF. The CDR3 DNA reads TGTGCCAGCAAGATGGGCCCCCCCGGGGAGCTGTTTTTT.

This clone was observed once. The V and J genes are TRBV29-1 and TRBJ2-1, with TRBD2 matching over 7 bases. Germline assignment: CDR1 SQVTM and CDR2 ANQGSEA. J was trimmed by 7 bases and V by 7 bases; bases with no gene match: 7. The CDR3 has 12 residues. The CDR3 spells CSANLAANEQFF. CDR3 sequence (DNA): TGCAGCGCCAACCTAGCGGCTAATGAGCAGTTCTTC.

The gene calls are TRBV2 and TRBJ2-7; 8 positions agree with TRBD1. The CDR3 has 17 amino acids. CDR1 is SNHLY, CDR2 FYNNEI, per germline. V gave up 8 bases and J gave up 2 bases; unmatched junction bases: 17. CDR3 sequence: CASSQTWDRKTTYEQYF. The CDR3 DNA sequence: TGTGCCAGCTCACAGACCTGGGACAGGAAAACCACCTACGAGCAGTACTTC.

This clone appeared a single time. The chain joins TRBV6-6 to TRBJ2-3, with 9 bases fitting TRBD2. The CDR3 length is 12 residues. The V gene's germline CDR1 is MNHNY and CDR2 SVGAGI (reference sequence). V shed 9 bases, J shed 7 bases, and the junction held 5 bases outside the gene matches. CDR3 coding DNA: TGTGCCAGTCTAGCGGGATCGAATACGCAGTATTTT. It translates to CASLAGSNTQYF.

The V call is TRBV11-1, the J call TRBJ2-1; the D is unclear. Trimming took 2 bases from V and 5 from J, leaving 7 bases between them. The CDR3 is made up of 13 amino acids. Germline loops: CDR1 SGHAT, CDR2 FQDESV (reference sequence). The CDR3: CASSLTDDNEQFF. The DNA for the CDR3 is TGTGCCAGCAGCTTAACAGACGACAATGAGCAGTTCTTC.

This chain's CDR3 is CASRALRAKNIQYF. The CDR3 DNA is TGTGCCAGCAGAGCCTTAAGAGCCAAAAACATTCAGTACTTC. This chain links TRBV27 with TRBJ2-4; D gene uncertain. Trimming cost V 6 bases and J 0 bases, with 9 bases left between them. The CDR3 is 14 amino acids. Germline CDR1 and CDR2: MNHEY and SMNVEV (reference sequence).

Only one count was recorded for this clone. The chain carries TRBV2 and TRBJ1-2; D gene unclear. The CDR3 runs to 15 residues. Per germline, CDR1 SNHLY and CDR2 FYNNEI. V was trimmed by 3 bases and J by 2 bases, leaving 13 bases between them. DNA for the CDR3: TGTGCCAGCAGTGACCTGGGCAGTACCAACTATGGCTACACCTTC. Translating it yields CASSDLGSTNYGYTF.